This T cell receptor beta chain was captured in a study of blood T cell repertoires in COVID-19. The data were produced by immunoSEQ multiplex PCR, yet TCRdb's version contains in-frame clones alone and is incomplete. The sample lists around 330,000 clones; approximately 90% were seen once. CDR1 and CDR2 from the germline V gene are LNHDA and SQIVND (reference sequence). The CDR3 length is 13 residues. Trimming removed 5 bases from V and 3 bases from J; junction bases left unmatched: 3. The source of this sequence is a woman in her 40s who had recovered from COVID-19. Sequenced material: PBMCs or T cells enriched from blood (not recorded which). The J gene is TRBJ1-2, the V gene TRBV19; 7 bases are shared with TRBD1. CDR3 residues: CASSAGQHYGYTF. Here the CDR3 DNA reads TGTGCCAGTAGTGCGGGACAGCACTATGGCTACACCTTC.